This T cell receptor beta chain was retrieved from a study of neoadjuvant anti-PD-1 for oral cavity cancer. Overall study findings and caveats: Greater tumor shrinkage accompanied bigger post-treatment sizes of preexisting clones. With three patients per group, TCR findings need larger cohorts.

The time point is: after neoadjuvant nivolumab, at surgical resection. This clone was counted a few times. What it recognizes is unknown. Profiled with immunoSEQ multiplex PCR; TCRdb holds only in-frame clones, not every one. The top ten clones hold less than 50% of a sample with about 23,000 clones, under 55% of them seen once. Trimming left V 6 bases short and J 4 bases short, with 11 bases between. In germline, CDR1 is SNHLY, CDR2 FYNNEI. The CDR3 consists of 13 residues. J is TRBJ2-3 and V is TRBV2; a weak D match, TRBD1 (6 bases). Specimen: tumor tissue, collected after nivolumab (anti-PD-1) treatment. The source is a person aged 35 to 85 with oral cavity squamous cell carcinoma. CDR3 coding DNA: TGTGCCAGCAGCTACAGGGTTTCAGATACGCAGTATTTT. It specifies CASSYRVSDTQYF.